Below, one T cell receptor beta chain is given with its context. This entry belongs to a study of blood T cell repertoires in COVID-19. Overall study: Samples representing acute and convalescent COVID-19 were sourced from the United States, Italy and Spain. Sample material is recorded as cDNA or gDNA derived from T cells, B-cell-depleted T cells, or PBMCs.

In the authors' workflow: Estimation of nucleated cell counts was performed using reference gene primer amplification. Profiling relied on immunoSEQ multiplex PCR, and the TCRdb table lists in-frame clones only, not all of them. From that table come the V and J calls and clone size; the DNA was used to work out D and trimming. The table includes under 350,000 clones, about four fifths detected once. CDR3 length: 17 residues. The chain is built from TRBV21-1 and TRBJ2-2; the table's D call, TRBD1, has no DNA check behind it. TRBV21-1 is given as a pseudogene. The sequence came from a woman between 50 and 59 years old who had recovered from COVID-19. Sequenced: peripheral blood. The chain's CDR3 is CASSKGGRNANTGELFF. The CDR3 nucleotides are TGTGCCAGCAGCAAAGGGGGCAGAAACGCGAACACCGGGGAGCTGTTTTTT.